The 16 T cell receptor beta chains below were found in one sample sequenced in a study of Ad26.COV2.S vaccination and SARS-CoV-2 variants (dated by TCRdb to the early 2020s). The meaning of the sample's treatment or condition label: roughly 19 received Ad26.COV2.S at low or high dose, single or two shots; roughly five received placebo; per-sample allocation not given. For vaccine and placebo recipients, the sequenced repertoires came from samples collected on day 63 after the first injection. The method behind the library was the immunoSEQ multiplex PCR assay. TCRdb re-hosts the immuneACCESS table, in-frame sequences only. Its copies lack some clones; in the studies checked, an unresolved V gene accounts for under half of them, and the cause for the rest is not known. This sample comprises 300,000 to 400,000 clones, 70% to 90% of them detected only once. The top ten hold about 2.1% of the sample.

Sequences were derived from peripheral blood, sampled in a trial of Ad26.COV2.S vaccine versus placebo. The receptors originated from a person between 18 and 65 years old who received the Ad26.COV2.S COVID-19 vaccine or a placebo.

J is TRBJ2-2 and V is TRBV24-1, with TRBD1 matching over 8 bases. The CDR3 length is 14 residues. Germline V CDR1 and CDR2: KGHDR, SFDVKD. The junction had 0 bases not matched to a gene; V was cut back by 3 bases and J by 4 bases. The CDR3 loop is CATSDQGATGELFF. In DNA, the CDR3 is TGTGCCACCAGTGATCAGGGGGCCACCGGGGAGCTGTTTTTT.

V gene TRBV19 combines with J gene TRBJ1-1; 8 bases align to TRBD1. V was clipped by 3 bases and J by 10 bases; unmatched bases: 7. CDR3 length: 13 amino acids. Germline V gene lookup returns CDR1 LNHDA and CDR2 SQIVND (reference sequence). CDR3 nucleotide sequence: TGTGCCAGTAGTATCTCAAGACAGGGGATAGCTTTCTTT. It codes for CASSISRQGIAFF.

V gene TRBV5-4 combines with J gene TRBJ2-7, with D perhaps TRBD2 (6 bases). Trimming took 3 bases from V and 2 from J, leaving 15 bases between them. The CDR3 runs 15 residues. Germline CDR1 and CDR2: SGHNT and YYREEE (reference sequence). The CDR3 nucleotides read TGTGCCAGCAGCTCTCAGGGAGGAGATGCCTACGAGCAGTACTTC. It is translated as CASSSQGGDAYEQYF.

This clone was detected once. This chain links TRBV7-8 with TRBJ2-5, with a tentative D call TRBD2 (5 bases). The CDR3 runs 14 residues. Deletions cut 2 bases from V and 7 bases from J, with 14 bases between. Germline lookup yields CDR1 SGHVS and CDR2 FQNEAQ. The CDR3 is CASSLRGSRVTQYF. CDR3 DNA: TGTGCCAGCAGCTTACGGGGAAGTAGAGTGACCCAGTACTTC.

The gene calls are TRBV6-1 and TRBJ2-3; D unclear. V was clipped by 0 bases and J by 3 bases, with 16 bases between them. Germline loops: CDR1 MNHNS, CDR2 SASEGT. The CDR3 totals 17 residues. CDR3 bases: TGTGCCAGCAGTGAAGCCGCTTTGAGAGTTGGGACAGATACGCAGTATTTT. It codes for CASSEAALRVGTDTQYF.

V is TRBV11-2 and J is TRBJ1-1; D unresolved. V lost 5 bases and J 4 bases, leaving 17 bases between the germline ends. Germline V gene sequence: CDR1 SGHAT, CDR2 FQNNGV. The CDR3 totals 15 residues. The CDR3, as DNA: TGTGCCAGCAGCCCAGAACCGAATCGGATCACTGAAGCTTTCTTT. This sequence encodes CASSPEPNRITEAFF. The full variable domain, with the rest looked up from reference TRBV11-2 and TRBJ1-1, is EAGVAQSPRYKIIEKRQSVAFWCNPISGHATLYWYQQILGQGPKLLIQFQNNGVVDDSQLPKDRFSAERLKGVDSTLKIQPAKLEDSAVYLCASSPEPNRITEAFFGQGTRLTVV.

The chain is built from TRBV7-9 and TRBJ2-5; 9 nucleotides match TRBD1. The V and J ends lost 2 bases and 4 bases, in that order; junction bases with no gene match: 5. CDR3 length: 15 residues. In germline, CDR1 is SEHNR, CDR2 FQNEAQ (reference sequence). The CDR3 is CASSLRDRAPETQYF. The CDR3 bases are TGTGCCAGCAGCTTACGGGACAGGGCACCAGAGACCCAGTACTTC.

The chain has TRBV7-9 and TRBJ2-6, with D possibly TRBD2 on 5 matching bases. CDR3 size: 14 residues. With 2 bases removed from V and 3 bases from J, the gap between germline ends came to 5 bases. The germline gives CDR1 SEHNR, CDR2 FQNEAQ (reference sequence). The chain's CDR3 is CASSLRDGANVLTF. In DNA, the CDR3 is TGTGCCAGCAGCTTACGGGATGGGGCCAACGTCCTGACTTTC. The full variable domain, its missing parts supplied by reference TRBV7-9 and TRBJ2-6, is DTGVSQNPRHKITKRGQNVTFRCDPISEHNRLYWYRQTLGQGPEFLTYFQNEAQLEKSRLLSDRFSAERPKGSFSTLEIQRTEQGDSAMYLCASSLRDGANVLTFGAGSRLTVL.

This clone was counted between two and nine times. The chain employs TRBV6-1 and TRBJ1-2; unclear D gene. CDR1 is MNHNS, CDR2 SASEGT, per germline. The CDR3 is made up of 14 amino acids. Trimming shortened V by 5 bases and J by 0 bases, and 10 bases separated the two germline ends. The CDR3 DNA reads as TGTGCCAGCAGTTCTCAGGCAGCTAACTATGGCTACACCTTC. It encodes CASSSQAANYGYTF.

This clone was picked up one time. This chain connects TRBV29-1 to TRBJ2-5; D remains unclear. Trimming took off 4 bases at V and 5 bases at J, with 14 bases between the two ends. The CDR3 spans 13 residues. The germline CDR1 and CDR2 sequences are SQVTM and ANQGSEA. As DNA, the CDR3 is TGCAGCGTTGCCAACTCAATCCGGGAGACCCAGTACTTC. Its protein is CSVANSIRETQYF.

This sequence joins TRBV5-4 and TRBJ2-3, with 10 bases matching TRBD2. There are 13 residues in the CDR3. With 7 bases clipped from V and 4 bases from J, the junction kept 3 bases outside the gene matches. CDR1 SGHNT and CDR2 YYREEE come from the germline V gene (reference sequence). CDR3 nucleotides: TGTGCCAGCCAGCGGGGGGGCCCAGATACGCAGTATTTT. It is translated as CASQRGGPDTQYF.

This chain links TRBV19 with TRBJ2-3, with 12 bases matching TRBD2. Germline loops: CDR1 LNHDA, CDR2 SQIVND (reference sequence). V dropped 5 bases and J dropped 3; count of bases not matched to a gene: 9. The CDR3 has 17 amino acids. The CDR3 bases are TGTGCCAGTAGTCCTCGGACTAGCGGGGAGAAAACAGATACGCAGTATTTT. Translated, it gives CASSPRTSGEKTDTQYF.

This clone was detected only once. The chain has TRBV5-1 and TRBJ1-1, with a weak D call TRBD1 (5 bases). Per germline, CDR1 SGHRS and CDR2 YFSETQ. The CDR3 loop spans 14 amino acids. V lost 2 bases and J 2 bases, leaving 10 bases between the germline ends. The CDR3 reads CASSFRGSNTEAFF. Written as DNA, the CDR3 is TGCGCCAGCAGCTTTCGGGGCAGTAACACTGAAGCTTTCTTT.

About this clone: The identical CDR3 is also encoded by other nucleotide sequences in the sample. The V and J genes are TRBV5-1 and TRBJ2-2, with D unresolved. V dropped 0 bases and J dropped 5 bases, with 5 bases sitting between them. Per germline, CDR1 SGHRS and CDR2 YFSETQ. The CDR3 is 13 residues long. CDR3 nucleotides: TGCGCCAGCAGCTTGGAAGTTACCGGGGAGCTGTTTTTT. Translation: CASSLEVTGELFF.

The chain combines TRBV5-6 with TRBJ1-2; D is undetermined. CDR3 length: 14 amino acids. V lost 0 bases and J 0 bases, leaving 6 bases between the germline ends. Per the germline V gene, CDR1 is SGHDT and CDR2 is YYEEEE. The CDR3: CASSLGTANYGYTF. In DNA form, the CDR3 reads TGTGCCAGCAGCTTGGGGACGGCTAACTATGGCTACACCTTC.

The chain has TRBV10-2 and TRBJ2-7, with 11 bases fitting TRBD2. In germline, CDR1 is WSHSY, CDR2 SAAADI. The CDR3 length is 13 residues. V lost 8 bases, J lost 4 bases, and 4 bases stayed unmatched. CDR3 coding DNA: TGCGCCAGCGACGGGACTAGCGGTTACGAGCAGTACTTC. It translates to CASDGTSGYEQYF.